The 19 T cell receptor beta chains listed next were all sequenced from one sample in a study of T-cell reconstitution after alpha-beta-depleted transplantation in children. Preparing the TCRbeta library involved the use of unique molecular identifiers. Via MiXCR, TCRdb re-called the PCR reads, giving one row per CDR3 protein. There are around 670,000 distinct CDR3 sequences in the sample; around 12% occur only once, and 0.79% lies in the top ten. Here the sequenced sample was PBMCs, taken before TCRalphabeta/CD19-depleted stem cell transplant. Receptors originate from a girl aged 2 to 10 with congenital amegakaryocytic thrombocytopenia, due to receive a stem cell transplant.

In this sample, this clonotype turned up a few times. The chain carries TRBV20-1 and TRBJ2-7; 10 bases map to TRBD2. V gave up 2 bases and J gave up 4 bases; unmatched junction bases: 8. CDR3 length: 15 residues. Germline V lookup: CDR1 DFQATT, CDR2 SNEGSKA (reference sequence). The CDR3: CSARQTGTSEYEQYF. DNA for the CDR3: TGCAGTGCTAGACAAACCGGGACTAGCGAGTACGAGCAGTACTTC.

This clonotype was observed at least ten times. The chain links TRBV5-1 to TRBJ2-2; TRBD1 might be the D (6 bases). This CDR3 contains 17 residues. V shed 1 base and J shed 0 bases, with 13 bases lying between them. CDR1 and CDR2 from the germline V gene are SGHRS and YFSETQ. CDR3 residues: CASSLILTGPNTGELFF. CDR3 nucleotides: TGCGCCAGCAGCTTGATATTGACAGGTCCGAACACCGGGGAGCTGTTTTTT. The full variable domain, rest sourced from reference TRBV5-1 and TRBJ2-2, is KAGVTQTPRYLIKTRGQQVTLSCSPISGHRSVSWYQQTPGQGLQFLFEYFSETQRNKGNFPGRFSGRQFSNSRSEMNVSTLELGDSALYLCASSLILTGPNTGELFFGEGSRLTVL.

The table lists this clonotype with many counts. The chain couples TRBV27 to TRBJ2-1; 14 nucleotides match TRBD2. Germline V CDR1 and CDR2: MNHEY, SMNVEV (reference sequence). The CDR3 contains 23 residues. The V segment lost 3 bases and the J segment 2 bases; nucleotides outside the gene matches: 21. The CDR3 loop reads CASSFVGQRQGLAGVIAYNEQFF. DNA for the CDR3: TGTGCCAGCAGTTTCGTGGGACAGCGACAGGGACTAGCGGGAGTAATCGCCTACAATGAGCAGTTCTTC.

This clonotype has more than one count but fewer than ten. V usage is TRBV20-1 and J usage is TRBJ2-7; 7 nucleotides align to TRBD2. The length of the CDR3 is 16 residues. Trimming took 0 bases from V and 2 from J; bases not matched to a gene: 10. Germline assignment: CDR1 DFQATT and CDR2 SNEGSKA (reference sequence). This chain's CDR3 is CSARDSGSGGTYEQYF. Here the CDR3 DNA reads TGCAGTGCTAGAGATTCGGGGTCGGGAGGTACCTACGAGCAGTACTTC.

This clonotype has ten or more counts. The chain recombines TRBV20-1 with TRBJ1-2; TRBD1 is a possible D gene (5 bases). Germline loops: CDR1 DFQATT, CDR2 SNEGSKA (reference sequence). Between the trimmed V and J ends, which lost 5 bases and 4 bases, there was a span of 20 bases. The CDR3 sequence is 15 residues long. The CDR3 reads CSAPTTRGPSYGYTF. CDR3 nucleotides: TGCAGTGCTCCCACAACCCGGGGACCGAGCTATGGCTACACCTTC.

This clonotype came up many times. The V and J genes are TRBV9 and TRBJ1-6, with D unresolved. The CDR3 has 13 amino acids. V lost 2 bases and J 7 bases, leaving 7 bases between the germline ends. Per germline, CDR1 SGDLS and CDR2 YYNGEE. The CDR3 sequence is CASSVQVNSPLHF. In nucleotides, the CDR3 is TGTGCCAGCAGCGTGCAGGTGAATTCACCCCTCCACTTT.

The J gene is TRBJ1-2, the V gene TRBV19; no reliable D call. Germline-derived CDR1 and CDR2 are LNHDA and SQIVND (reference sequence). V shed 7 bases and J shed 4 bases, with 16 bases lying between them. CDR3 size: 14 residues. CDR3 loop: CASTESRWGYGYTF. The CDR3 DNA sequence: TGTGCCAGTACAGAGTCCCGGTGGGGCTATGGCTACACCTTC.

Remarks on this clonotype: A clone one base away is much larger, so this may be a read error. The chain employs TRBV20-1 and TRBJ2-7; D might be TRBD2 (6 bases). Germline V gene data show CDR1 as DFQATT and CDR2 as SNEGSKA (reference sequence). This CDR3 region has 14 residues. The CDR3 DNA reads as TGCAGTGCTAGAGATACGGGACTCACCTACGAGCAGTCCTTC. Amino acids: CSARDTGLTYEQSF.

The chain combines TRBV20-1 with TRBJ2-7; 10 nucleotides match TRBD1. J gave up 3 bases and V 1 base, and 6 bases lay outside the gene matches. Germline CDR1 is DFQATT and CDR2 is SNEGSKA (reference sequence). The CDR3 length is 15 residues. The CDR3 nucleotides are TGCAGTGCTAGAGGGACAGGGGGGTCTTTCTACGAGCAGTACTTC. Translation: CSARGTGGSFYEQYF.

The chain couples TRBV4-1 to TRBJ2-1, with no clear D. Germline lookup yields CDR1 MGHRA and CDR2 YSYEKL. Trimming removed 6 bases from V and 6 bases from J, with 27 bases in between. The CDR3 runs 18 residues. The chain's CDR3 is CASSPRFGQALTLNEQFF. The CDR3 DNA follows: TGCGCCAGCAGTCCAAGATTTGGGCAGGCACTCACCCTCAATGAGCAGTTCTTC.

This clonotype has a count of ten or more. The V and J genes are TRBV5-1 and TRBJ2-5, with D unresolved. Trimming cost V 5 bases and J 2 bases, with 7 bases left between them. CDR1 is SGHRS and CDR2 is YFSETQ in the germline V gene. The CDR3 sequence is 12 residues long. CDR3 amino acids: CASRGNQETQYF. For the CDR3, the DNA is TGCGCCAGCAGGGGCAATCAAGAGACCCAGTACTTC.

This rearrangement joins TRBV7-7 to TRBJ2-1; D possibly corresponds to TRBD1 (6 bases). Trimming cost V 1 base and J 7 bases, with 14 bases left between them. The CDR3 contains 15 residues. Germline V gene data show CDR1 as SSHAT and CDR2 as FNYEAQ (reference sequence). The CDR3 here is CASSLGQGSLNEQFF. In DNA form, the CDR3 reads TGTGCCAGCAGCTTAGGGCAGGGGAGCTTGAATGAGCAGTTCTTC.

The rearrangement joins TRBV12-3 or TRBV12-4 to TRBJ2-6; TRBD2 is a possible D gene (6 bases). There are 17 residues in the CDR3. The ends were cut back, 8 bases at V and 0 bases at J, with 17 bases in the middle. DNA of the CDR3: TGTGCCAGCGAGGGCCCGGGGGACCCCTCTGGGGCCAACGTCCTGACTTTC. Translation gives CASEGPGDPSGANVLTF.

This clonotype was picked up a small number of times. The DNA for the CDR3 is TGTGCCAGCAGCACCCCCTTGAACACCGGGGAGCTGTTTTTT. Encoded protein: CASSTPLNTGELFF. The chain carries TRBV7-9 and TRBJ2-2, with D uncertain. Trimming removed 5 bases at V and 1 base at J, with 8 bases between. Germline-derived CDR1 and CDR2 are SEHNR and FQNEAQ (reference sequence). The CDR3 sequence is 14 residues long.

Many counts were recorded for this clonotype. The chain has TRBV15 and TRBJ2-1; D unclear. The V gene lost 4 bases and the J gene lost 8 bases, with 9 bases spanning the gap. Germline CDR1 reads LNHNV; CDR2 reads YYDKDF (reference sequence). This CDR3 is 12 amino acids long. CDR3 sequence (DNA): TGTGCCACCAGCAAAGAATTCTATGAGCAGTTCTTC. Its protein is CATSKEFYEQFF.

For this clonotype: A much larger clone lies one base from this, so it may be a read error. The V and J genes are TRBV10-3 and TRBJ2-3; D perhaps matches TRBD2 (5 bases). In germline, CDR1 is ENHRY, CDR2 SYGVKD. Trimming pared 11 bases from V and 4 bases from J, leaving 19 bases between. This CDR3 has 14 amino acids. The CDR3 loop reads CASMALEAADTQYF. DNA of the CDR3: TGTGCCTCTATGGCACTAGAGGCGGCAGATACGCAGTATTTT.

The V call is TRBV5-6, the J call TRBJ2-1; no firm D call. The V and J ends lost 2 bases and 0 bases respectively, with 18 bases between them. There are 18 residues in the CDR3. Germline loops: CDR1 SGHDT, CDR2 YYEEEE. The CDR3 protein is CASSFRRLTRSSYNEQFF. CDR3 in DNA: TGTGCCAGCAGCTTCCGGCGGTTGACCCGTAGCTCCTACAATGAGCAGTTCTTC.

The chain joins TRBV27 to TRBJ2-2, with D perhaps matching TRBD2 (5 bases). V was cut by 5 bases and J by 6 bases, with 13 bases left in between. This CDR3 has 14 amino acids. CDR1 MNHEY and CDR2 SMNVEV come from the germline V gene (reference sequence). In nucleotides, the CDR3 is TGTGCCAGCAGTCCCCGGACTTCCCCCGGGGAGCTGTTTTTT. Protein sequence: CASSPRTSPGELFF.

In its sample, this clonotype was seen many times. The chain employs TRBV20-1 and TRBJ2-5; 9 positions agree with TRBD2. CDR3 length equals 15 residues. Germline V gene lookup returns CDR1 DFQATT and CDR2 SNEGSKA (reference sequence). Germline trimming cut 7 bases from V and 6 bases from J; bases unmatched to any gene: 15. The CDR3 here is CSVVEVAGDRQTQYF. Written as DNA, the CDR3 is TGCAGTGTTGTCGAGGTAGCGGGAGACCGGCAGACCCAGTACTTC.